Here is one T cell receptor beta chain with its context. What it binds is not known. The donors were in the 120-subject validation cohort, distinct from the roughly 670-subject first cohort. TCRdb's copy holds only in-frame clones and misses some; the assay was immunoSEQ multiplex PCR. In the table there are over 150,000 clones, about 82% of which are singletons. This entry is derived from a study of cytomegalovirus exposure and HLA in healthy donors. Germline V gives CDR1 MNHEY, CDR2 SVGAGI. The ends lost 0 bases at V and 11 bases at J; junction bases unmatched: 5. The CDR3 spans 15 residues. Broader study findings: For most TCR sequences rarity was the rule, although some public TCRs occurred in many donors. In a later analysis, first-cohort TCR clusters were found to tend to co-occur in the 130 or so validation repertoires. A classifier reportedly called cytomegalovirus status with high sensitivity and specificity.

The sequence was obtained from a human donor in good health. The specimen was PBMCs. V and J are TRBV6-5 and TRBJ2-3, with TRBD2 identical over 13 bases. The CDR3 region is CASSYSLTSGGVQYF. CDR3 DNA: TGTGCCAGCAGTTACTCTTTAACTAGCGGGGGGGTGCAGTATTTT.